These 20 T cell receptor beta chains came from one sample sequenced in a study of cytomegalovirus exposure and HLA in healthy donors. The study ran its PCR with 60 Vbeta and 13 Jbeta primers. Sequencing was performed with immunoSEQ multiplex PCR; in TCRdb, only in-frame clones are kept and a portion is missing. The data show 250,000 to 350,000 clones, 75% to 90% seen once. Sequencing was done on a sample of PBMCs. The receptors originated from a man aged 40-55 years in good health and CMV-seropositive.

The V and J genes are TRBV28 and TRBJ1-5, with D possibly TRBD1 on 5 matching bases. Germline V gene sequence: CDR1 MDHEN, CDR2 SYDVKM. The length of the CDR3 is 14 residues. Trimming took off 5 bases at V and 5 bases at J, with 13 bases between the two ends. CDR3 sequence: CASSPTGVYQPQHF. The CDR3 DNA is TGTGCCAGCAGTCCCACGGGGGTATATCAGCCCCAGCATTTT.

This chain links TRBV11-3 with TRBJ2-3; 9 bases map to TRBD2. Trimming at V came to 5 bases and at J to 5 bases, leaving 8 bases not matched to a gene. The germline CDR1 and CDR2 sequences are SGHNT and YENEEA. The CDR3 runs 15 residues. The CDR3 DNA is TGTGCCAGCAGCCCGCCTAGCGGGACCGGAGATACGCAGTATTTT. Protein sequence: CASSPPSGTGDTQYF. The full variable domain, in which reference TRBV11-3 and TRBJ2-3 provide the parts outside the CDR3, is EAGVVQSPRYKIIEKKQPVAFWCNPISGHNTLYWYLQNLGQGPELLIRYENEEAVDDSQLPKDRFSAERLKGVDSTLKIQPAELGDSAVYLCASSPPSGTGDTQYFGPGTRLTVL.

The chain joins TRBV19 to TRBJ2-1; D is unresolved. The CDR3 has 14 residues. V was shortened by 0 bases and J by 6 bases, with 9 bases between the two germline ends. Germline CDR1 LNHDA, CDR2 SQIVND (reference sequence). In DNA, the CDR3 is TGTGCCAGTAGTATAGAGCGCGGCCTCAATGAGCAGTTCTTC. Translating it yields CASSIERGLNEQFF.

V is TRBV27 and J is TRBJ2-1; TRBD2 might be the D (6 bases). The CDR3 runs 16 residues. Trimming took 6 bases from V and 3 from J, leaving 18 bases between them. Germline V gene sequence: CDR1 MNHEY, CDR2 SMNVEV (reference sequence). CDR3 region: CASSHEVADNYNEQFF. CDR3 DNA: TGTGCCAGCAGCCACGAGGTAGCGGACAACTACAATGAGCAGTTCTTC.

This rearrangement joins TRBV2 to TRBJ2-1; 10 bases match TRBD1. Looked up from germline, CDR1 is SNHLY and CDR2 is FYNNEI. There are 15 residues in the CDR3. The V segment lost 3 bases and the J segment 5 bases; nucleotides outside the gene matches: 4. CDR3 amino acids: CASSDKTGGHNEQFF. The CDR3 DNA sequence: TGTGCCAGCAGTGATAAGACAGGGGGCCACAATGAGCAGTTCTTC.

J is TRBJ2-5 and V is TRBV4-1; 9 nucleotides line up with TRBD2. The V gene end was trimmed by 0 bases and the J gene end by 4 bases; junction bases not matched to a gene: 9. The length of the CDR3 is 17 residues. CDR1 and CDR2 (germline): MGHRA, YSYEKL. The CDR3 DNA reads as TGCGCCAGCAGCCAAGATCGGGCGGGAGGGCTGGGAGAGACCCAGTACTTC. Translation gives CASSQDRAGGLGETQYF.

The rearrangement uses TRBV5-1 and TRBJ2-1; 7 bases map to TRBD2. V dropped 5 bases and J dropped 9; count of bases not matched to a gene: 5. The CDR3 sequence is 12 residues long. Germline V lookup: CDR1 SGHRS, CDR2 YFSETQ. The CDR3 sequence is CASRGEGLEQFF. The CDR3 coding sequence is TGCGCCAGCAGGGGGGAGGGTCTTGAGCAGTTCTTC. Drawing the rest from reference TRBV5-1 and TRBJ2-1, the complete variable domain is KAGVTQTPRYLIKTRGQQVTLSCSPISGHRSVSWYQQTPGQGLQFLFEYFSETQRNKGNFPGRFSGRQFSNSRSEMNVSTLELGDSALYLCASRGEGLEQFFGPGTRLTVL.

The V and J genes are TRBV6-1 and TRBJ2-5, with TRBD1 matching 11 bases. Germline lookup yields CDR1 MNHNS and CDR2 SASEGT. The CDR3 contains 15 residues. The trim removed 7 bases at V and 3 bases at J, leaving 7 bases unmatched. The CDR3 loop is CASKAGTGGEETQYF. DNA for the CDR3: TGTGCCAGCAAAGCCGGGACAGGGGGAGAAGAGACCCAGTACTTC.

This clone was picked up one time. This CDR3 is CASSRTSGSSSYEQYF. The CDR3 DNA reads as TGTGCCAGCAGTCGGACTAGCGGGAGTTCCTCCTACGAGCAGTACTTC. The chain joins TRBV5-5 to TRBJ2-7; TRBD2 matches 13 bases. V was pared by 5 bases and J by 0 bases, with 5 bases of the junction left unmatched. Germline-derived CDR1 and CDR2 are SGHKS and YYEKEE (reference sequence). This CDR3 region has 16 residues.

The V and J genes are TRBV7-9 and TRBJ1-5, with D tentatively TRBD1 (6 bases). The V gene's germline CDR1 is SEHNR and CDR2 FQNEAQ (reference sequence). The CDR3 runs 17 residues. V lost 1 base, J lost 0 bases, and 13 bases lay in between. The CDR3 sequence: CASSLVGTGPSNQPQHF. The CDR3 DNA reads TGTGCCAGCAGCTTAGTGGGAACAGGGCCTAGCAATCAGCCCCAGCATTTT.

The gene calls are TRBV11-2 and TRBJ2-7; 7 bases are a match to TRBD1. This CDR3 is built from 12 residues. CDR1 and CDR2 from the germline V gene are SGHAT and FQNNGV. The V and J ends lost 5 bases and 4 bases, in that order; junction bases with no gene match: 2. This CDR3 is CASSVQGYEQYF. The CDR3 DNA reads TGTGCCAGCAGCGTACAGGGGTACGAGCAGTACTTC.

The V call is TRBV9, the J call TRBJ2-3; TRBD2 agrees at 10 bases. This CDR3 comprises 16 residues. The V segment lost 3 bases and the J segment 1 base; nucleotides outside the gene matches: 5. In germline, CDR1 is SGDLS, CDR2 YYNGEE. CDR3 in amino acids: CASSAGLAWGTDTQYF. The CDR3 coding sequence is TGTGCCAGCAGCGCGGGACTAGCGTGGGGCACAGATACGCAGTATTTT.

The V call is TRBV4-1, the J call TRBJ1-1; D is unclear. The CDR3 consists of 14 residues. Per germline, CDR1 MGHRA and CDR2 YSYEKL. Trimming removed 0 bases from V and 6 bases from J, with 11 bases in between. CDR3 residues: CASSQDDGVAEAFF. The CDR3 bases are TGCGCCAGCAGCCAAGATGACGGGGTGGCTGAAGCTTTCTTT.

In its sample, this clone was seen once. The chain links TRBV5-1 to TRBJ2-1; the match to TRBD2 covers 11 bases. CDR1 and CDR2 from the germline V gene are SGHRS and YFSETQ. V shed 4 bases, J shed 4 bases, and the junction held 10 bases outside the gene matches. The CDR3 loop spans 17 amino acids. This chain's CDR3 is CASSDPGTSGFYNEQFF. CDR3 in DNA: TGCGCCAGCAGCGATCCCGGGACTAGCGGATTTTACAATGAGCAGTTCTTC.

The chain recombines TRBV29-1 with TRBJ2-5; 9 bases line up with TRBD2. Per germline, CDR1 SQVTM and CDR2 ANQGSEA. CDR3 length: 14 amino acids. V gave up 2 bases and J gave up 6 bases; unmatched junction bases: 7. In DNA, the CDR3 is TGCAGCGTTGAATTGACTAGCGGCCCCAAGACCCAGTACTTC. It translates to CSVELTSGPKTQYF.

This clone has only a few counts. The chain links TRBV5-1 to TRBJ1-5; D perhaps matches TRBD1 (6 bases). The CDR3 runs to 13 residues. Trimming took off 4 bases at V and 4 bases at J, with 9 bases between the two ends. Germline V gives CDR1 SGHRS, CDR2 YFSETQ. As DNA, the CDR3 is TGCGCCAGCAGCCCAGGACAGAATCAGCCCCAGCATTTT. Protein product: CASSPGQNQPQHF.

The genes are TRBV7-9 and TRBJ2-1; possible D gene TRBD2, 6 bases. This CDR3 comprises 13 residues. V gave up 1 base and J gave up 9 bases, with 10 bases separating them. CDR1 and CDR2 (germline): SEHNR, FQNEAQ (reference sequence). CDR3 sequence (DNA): TGTGCCAGCAGCTTAGAGGGACTCGTTGAGCAGTTCTTC. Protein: CASSLEGLVEQFF.

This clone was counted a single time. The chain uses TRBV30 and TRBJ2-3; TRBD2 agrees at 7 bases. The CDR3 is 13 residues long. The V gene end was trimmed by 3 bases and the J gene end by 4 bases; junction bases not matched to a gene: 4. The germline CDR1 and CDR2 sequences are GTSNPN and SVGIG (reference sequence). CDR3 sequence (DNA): TGTGCCTGGAGGGCGACTAGCCCAGATACGCAGTATTTT. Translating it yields CAWRATSPDTQYF.

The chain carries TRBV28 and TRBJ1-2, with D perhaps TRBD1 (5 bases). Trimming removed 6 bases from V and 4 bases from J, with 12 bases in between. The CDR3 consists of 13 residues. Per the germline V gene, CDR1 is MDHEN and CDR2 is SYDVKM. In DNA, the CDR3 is TGTGCCAGCAGCGCGCTTCAGGGCTATGGCTACACCTTC. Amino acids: CASSALQGYGYTF.

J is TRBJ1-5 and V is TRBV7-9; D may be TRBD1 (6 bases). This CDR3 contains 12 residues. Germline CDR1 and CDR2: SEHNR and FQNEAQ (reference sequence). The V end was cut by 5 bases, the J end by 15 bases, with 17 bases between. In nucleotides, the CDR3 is TGTGCCAGCAGCCAAAGGGACATTTTTTTGCATTTT. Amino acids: CASSQRDIFLHF.